This TCR beta chain derives from a study of blood T cell repertoires in COVID-19. Cohorts were determined from participant-reported clinical history. The authors' processing: Amplified reference gene primers provided the basis for estimating nucleated cell counts. Data came from immunoSEQ multiplex PCR; TCRdb stores just in-frame clones and leaves some out. V and J calls plus clone size are reproduced from that table; the DNA served to infer D and trimming. The sample includes 200,000 to 250,000 clones, 85% to 90% seen only once; the top ten take roughly 3.2%. This TCR was recovered from a woman in her 50s in a cohort exposed to, infected with or recovered from COVID-19 (not recorded which). Sample: PBMCs or T cells enriched from blood (not recorded which).

The CDR3 sequence: CASSRSGGAMNTGELFF. For the CDR3, the DNA is TGTGCCAGCAGCCGGAGCGGGGGGGCAATGAACACCGGGGAGCTGTTTTTT. The genes are TRBV3-1 (or the pseudogene TRBV3-2) and TRBJ2-2, with 10 nucleotides matching TRBD2. This CDR3 is 17 amino acids long. Per germline, CDR1 LGHDT and CDR2 YNNKEL (reference sequence). V dropped 4 bases and J dropped 1; count of bases not matched to a gene: 6.